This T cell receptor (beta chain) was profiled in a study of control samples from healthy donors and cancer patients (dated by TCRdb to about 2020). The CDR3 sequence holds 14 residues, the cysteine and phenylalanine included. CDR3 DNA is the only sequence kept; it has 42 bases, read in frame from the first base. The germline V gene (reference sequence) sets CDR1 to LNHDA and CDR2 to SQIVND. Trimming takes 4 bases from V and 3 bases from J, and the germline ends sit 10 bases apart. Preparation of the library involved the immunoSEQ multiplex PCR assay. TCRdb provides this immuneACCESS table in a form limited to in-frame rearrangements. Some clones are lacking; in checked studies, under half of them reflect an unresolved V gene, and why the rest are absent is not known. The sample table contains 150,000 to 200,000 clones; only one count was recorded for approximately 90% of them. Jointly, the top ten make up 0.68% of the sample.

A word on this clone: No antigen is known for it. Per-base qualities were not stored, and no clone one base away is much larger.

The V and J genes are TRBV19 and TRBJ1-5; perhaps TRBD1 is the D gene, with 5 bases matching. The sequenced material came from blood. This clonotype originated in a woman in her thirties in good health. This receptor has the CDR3 CASSKGEPNQPQHF. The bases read TGTGCCAGTAGTAAAGGGGAGCCCAATCAGCCCCAGCATTTT.